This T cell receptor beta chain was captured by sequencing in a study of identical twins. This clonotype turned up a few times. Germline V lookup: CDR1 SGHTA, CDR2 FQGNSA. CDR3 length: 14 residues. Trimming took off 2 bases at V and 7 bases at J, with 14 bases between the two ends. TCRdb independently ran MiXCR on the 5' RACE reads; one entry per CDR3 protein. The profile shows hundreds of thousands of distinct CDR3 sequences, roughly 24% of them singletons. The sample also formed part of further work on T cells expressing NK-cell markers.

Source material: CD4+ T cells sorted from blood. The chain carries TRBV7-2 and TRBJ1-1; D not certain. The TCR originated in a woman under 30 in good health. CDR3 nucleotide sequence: TGTGCCAGCAGCTTATCGTCCCATAGGTATGAAGCTTTCTTT. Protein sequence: CASSLSSHRYEAFF. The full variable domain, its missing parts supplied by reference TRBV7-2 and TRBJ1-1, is GAGVSQSPSNKVTEKGKDVELRCDPISGHTALYWYRQSLGQGLEFLIYFQGNSAPDKSGLPSDRFSAERTGGSVSTLTIQRTQQEDSAVYLCASSLSSHRYEAFFGQGTRLTVV.